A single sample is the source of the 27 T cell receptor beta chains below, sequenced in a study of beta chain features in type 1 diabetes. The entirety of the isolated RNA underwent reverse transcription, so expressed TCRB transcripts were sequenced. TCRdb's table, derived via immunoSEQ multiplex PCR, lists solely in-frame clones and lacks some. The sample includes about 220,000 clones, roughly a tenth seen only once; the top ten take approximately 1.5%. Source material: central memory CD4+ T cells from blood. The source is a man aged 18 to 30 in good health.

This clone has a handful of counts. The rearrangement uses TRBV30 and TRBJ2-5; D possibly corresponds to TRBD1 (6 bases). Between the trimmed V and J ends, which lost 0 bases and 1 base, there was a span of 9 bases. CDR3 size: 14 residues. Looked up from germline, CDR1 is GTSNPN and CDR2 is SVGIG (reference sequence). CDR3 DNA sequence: TGTGCCTGGAGTGTACAGGGATCCCAAGAGACCCAGTACTTC. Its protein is CAWSVQGSQETQYF. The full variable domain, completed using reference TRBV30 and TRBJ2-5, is SQTIHQWPATLVQPVGSPLSLECTVEGTSNPNLYWYRQAAGRGLQLLFYSVGIGQISSEVPQNLSASRPQDRQFILSSKKLLLSDSGFYLCAWSVQGSQETQYFGPGTRLLVL.

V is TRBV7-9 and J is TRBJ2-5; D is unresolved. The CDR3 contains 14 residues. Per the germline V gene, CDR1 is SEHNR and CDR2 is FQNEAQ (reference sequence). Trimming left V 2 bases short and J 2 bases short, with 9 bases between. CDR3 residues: CASSLMARQETQYF. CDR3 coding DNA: TGTGCCAGCAGCTTAATGGCGAGACAAGAGACCCAGTACTTC. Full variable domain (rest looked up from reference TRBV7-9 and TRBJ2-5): DTGVSQNPRHKITKRGQNVTFRCDPISEHNRLYWYRQTLGQGPEFLTYFQNEAQLEKSRLLSDRFSAERPKGSFSTLEIQRTEQGDSAMYLCASSLMARQETQYFGPGTRLLVL.

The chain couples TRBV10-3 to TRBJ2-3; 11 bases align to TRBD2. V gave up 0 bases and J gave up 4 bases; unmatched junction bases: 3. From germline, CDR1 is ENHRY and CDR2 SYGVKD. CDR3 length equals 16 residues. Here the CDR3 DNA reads TGTGCCATCAGTGAGTCGACACTAGCGGGAGCAGATACGCAGTATTTT. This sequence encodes CAISESTLAGADTQYF.

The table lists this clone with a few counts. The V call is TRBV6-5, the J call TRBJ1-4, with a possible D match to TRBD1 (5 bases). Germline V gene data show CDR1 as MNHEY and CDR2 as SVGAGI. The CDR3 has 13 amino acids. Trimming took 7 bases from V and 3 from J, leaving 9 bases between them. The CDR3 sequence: CASKGLSNEKLFF. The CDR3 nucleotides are TGTGCCAGCAAGGGGCTCTCTAATGAAAAACTGTTTTTT.

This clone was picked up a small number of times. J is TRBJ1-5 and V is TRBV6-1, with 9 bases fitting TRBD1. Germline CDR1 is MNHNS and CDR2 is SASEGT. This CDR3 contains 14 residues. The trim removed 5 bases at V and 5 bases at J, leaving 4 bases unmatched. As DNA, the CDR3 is TGTGCCAGCAGTCTCGGACAGGGGCATCAGCCCCAGCATTTT. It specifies CASSLGQGHQPQHF.

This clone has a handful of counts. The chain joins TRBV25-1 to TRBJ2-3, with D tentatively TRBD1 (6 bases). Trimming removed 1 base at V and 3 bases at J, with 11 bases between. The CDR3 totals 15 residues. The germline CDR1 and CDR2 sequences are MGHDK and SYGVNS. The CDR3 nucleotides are TGTGCCAGCAGTGAATTTAGGGGGTCTACAGATACGCAGTATTTT. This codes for CASSEFRGSTDTQYF.

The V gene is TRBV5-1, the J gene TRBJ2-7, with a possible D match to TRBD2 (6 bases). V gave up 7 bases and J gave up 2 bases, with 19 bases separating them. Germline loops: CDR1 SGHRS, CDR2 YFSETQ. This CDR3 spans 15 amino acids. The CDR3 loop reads CASFSGPGETYEQYF. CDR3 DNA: TGCGCCAGCTTTTCCGGACCGGGGGAGACCTACGAGCAGTACTTC.

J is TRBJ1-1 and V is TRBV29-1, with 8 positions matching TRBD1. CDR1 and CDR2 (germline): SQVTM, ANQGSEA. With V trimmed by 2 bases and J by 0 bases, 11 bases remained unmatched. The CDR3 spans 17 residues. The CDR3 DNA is TGCAGCGTTGAACCGTGGACAGGGAGTAGGATGAACACTGAAGCTTTCTTT. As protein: CSVEPWTGSRMNTEAFF.

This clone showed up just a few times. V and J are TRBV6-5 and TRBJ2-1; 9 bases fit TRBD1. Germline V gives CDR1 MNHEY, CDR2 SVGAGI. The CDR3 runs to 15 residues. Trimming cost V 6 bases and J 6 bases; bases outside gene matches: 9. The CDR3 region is CASSPGTGYANEQFF. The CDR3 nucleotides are TGTGCCAGCAGCCCCGGGACAGGGTACGCCAATGAGCAGTTCTTC.

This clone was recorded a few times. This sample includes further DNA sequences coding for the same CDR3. Here the CDR3 reads CASSPPRGMNTEAFF. DNA of the CDR3: TGTGCCAGCAGCCCGCCCCGGGGGATGAACACTGAAGCTTTCTTT. This chain links TRBV7-2 with TRBJ1-1; a possible D gene is TRBD1 (5 bases). Germline V gene lookup returns CDR1 SGHTA and CDR2 FQGNSA. V was shortened by 5 bases and J by 0 bases, with 13 bases between the two germline ends. CDR3 size: 15 residues. The variable domain in full, with the rest retrieved from reference TRBV7-2 and TRBJ1-1, is GAGVSQSPSNKVTEKGKDVELRCDPISGHTALYWYRQSLGQGLEFLIYFQGNSAPDKSGLPSDRFSAERTGGSVSTLTIQRTQQEDSAVYLCASSPPRGMNTEAFFGQGTRLTVV.

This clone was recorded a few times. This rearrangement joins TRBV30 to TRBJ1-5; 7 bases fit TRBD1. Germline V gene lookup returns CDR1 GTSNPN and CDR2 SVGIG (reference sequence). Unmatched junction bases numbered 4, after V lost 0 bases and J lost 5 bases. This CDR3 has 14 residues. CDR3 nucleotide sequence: TGTGCCTGGAGTGTAACCCAGGGGGATCAGCCCCAGCATTTT. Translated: CAWSVTQGDQPQHF.

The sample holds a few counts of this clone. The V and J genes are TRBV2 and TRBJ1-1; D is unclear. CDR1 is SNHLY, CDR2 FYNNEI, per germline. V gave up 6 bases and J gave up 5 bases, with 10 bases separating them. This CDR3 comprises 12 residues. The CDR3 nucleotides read TGTGCCAGCAGAATAAAACCAACTGAAGCTTTCTTT. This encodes CASRIKPTEAFF.

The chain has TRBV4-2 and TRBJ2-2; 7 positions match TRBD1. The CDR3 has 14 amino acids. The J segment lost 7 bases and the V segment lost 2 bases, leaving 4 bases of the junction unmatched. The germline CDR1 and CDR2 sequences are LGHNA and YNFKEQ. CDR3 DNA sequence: TGTGCCAGCAGCCAAAGGGGGCTGGTCGGGGAGCTGTTTTTT. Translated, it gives CASSQRGLVGELFF.

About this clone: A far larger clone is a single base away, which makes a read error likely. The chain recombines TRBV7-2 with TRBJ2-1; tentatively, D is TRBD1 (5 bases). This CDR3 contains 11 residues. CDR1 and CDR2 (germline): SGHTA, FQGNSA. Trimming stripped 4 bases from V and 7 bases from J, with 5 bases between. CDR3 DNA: TGTGCCAGCAGCTCAGGGAATGAGCAGTTCTTC. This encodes CASSSGNEQFF.

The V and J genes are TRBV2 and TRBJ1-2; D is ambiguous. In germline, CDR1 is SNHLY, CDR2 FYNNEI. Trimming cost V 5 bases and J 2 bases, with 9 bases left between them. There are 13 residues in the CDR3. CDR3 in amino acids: CASSPETNYGYTF. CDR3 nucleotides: TGTGCCAGCAGTCCAGAAACGAACTATGGCTACACCTTC.

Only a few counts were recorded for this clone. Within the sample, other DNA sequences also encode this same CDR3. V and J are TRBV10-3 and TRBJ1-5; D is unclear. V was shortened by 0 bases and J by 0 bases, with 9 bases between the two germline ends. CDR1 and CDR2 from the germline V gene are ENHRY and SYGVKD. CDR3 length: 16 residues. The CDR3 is CAISESGRGSNQPQHF. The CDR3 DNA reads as TGTGCCATCAGTGAGTCAGGCAGAGGTAGCAATCAGCCCCAGCATTTT.

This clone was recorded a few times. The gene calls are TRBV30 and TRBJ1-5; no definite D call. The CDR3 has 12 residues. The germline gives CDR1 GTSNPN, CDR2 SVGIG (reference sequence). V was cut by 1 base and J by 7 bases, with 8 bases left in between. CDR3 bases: TGTGCCTGGAGTGGTACCAGGCAGCCCCAGCATTTT. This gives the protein CAWSGTRQPQHF.

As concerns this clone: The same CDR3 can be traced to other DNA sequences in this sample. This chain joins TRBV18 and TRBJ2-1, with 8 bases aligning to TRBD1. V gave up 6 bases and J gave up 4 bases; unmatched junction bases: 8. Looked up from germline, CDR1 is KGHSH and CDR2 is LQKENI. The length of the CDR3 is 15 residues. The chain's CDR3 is CASSAGTGGYNEQFF. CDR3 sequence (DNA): TGTGCCAGCTCGGCCGGGACAGGAGGTTACAATGAGCAGTTCTTC.

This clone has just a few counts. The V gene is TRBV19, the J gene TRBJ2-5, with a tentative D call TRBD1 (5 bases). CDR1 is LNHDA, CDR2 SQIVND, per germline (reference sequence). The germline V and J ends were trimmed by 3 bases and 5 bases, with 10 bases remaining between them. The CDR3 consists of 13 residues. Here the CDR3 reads CASSIPGWETQYF. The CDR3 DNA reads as TGTGCCAGTAGTATCCCAGGGTGGGAGACCCAGTACTTC.

The CDR3 DNA follows: TGTGCCAGCAGTGGGTGGACTAGCGGCACAGATACGCAGTATTTT. It codes for CASSGWTSGTDTQYF. J is TRBJ2-3 and V is TRBV25-1; 9 bases are a match to TRBD2. Germline trimming cut 4 bases from V and 1 base from J; bases unmatched to any gene: 3. The CDR3 runs 15 residues. Germline loops: CDR1 MGHDK, CDR2 SYGVNS.

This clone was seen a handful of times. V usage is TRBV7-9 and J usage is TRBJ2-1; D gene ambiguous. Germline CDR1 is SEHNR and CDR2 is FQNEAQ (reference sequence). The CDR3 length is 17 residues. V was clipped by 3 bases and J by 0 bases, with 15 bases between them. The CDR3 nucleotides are TGTGCCAGCAGCTTGGTGCCCGGGTGGAGCTCCTACAATGAGCAGTTCTTC. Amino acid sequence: CASSLVPGWSSYNEQFF.

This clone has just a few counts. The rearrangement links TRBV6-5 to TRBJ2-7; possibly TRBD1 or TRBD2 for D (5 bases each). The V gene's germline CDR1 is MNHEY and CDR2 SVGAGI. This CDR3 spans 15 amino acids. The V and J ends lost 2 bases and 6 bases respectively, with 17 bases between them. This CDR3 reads CASSYPTGTVFEQYF. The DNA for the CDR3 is TGTGCCAGCAGTTACCCGACCGGGACGGTCTTCGAGCAGTACTTC.

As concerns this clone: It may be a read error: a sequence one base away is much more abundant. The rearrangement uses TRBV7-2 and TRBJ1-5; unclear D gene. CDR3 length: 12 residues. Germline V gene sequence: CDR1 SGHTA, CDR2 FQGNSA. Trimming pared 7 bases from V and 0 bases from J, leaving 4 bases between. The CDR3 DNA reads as TGTGCCAGCACCAATAGCAATCAGCCCCAGCATTTT. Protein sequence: CASTNSNQPQHF.

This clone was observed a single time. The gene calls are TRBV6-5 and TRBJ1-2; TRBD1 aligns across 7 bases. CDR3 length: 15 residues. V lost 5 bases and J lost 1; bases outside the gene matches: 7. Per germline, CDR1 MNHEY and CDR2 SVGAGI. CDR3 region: CASSTRGTDNYGYTF. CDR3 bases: TGTGCCAGCAGTACGCGCGGGACAGATAACTATGGCTACACCTTC.

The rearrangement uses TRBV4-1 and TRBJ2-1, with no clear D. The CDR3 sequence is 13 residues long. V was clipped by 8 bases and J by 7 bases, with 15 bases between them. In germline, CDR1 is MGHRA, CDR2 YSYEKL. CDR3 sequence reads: CASSVGYGNEQFF. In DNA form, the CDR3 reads TGCGCCAGCTCGGTGGGGTATGGGAATGAGCAGTTCTTC.

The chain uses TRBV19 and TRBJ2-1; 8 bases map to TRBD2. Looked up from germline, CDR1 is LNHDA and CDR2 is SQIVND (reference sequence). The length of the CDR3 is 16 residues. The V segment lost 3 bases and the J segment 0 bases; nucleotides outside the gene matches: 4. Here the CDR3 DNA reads TGTGCCAGTAGTATCCAGCGGGGGAGCTCCTACAATGAGCAGTTCTTC. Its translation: CASSIQRGSSYNEQFF.

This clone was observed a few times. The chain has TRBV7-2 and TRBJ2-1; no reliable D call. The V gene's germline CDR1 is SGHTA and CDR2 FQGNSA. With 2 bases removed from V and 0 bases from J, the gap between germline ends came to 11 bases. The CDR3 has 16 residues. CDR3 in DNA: TGTGCCAGCAGCTTAACGTCGGATAGCTCCTACAATGAGCAGTTCTTC. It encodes CASSLTSDSSYNEQFF.